This T cell receptor beta chain appears in the sequencing data of a study of cytomegalovirus exposure and HLA in healthy donors. General study findings and limits: Another analysis was done later, and it associated approximately 17,000 TCR beta sequences with HLA alleles at 0.05 false discovery rate. As a later analysis showed, several of the most significant clusters appeared to be linked to common viral pathogens. Reported performance of the classifier showed diagnosis of cytomegalovirus status with high specificity and sensitivity. There were fewer than 200 TCR beta chains listed as cytomegalovirus-associated.

In the case of this clone: What it binds is unknown.

This PCR relied on a set of 60 Vbeta primers and 13 Jbeta primers. Clones were sequenced by immunoSEQ multiplex PCR, and TCRdb holds only the in-frame ones, with some missing. Among some 190,000 clones listed, 81% were seen once. Germline-derived CDR1 and CDR2 are GTSNPN and SVGIG (reference sequence). The CDR3 consists of 13 residues. The V and J ends lost 2 bases and 5 bases respectively, with 12 bases between them. The origin of this receptor is a young man in good health and CMV-seronegative. Source material: PBMCs. The chain carries TRBV30 and TRBJ1-1; D is ambiguous. The CDR3 DNA sequence: TGTGCCTGGAGTAAGGACTGGGGAACTGAAGCTTTCTTT. It translates to CAWSKDWGTEAFF.